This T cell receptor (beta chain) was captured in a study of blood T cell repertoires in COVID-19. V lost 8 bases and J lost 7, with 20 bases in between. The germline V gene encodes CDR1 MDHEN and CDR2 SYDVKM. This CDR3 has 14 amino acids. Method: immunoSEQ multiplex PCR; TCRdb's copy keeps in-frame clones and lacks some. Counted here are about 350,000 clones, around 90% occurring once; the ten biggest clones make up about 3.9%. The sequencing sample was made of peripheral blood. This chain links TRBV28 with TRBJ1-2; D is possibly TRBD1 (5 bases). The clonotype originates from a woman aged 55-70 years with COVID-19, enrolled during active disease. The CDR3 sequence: CASEFTGGHAGYTF. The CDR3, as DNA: TGTGCCAGCGAGTTTACGGGTGGACATGCTGGCTACACCTTC.